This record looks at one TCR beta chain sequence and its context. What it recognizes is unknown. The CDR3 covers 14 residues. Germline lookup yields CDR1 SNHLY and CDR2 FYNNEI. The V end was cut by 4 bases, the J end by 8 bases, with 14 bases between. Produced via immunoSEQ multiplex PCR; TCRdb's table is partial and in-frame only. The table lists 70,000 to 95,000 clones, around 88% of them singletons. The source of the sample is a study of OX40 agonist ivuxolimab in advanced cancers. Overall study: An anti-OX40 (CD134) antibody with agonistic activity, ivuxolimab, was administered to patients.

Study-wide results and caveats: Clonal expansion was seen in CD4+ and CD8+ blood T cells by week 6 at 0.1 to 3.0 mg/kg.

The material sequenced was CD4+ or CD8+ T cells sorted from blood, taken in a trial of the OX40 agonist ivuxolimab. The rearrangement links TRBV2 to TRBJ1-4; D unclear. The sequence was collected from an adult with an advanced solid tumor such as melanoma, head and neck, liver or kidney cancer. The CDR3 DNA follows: TGTGCCAGCAGTGGAGAGGCACGGGTCGAAAAACTGTTTTTT. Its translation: CASSGEARVEKLFF.